This section outlines one TCR beta chain sequence together with its context. V was shortened by 0 bases and J by 4 bases, with 13 bases between the two germline ends. The CDR3 has 15 amino acids. CDR1 and CDR2 from the germline V gene are SGHNT and YYREEE (reference sequence). This record comes from a study of blood T cell repertoires in COVID-19. Clinical histories supplied by participants themselves formed the basis of cohort assignment. Clones were read by immunoSEQ multiplex PCR, and TCRdb kept only the in-frame ones, dropping some. The data show about 160,000 clones, roughly 90% seen once. This TCR was sampled from a woman aged 50 to 60 who had recovered from COVID-19. What was sequenced was PBMCs or T cells enriched from blood (not recorded which). This sequence joins TRBV5-4 and TRBJ1-1; no reliable D call. CDR3 bases: TGTGCCAGCAGCTTGGCGAGCCCGTCGGGCACTGAAGCTTTCTTT. It specifies CASSLASPSGTEAFF.